These 3 T cell receptor beta chains were sequenced from one sample in a study of blood T cell repertoires in COVID-19. The data were produced by immunoSEQ multiplex PCR, yet TCRdb's version contains in-frame clones alone and is incomplete. The sample gives 180,000 or so clones, around 78% of which show up once; under 4.5% is in the top ten. The material sequenced was PBMCs or T cells enriched from blood (not recorded which). The receptors originated from a woman aged 45-65 years who had recovered from COVID-19.

This chain links TRBV7-9 with TRBJ1-2; TRBD1 is a possible D gene (5 bases). Germline V gene data show CDR1 as SEHNR and CDR2 as FQNEAQ (reference sequence). The CDR3 extends over 13 amino acids. The V and J ends lost 5 bases and 3 bases respectively, with 10 bases between them. CDR3 sequence: CASSRGDHYGYTF. The CDR3, as DNA: TGTGCCAGCAGCCGGGGGGACCACTATGGCTACACCTTC.

The chain joins TRBV11-2 to TRBJ2-1, with TRBD1 as a possible D gene (6 bases). Germline-derived CDR1 and CDR2 are SGHAT and FQNNGV. V lost 0 bases, J lost 5 bases, and 11 bases lay in between. The CDR3 covers 15 residues. This chain's CDR3 is CASSLELGANNEQFF. CDR3 nucleotide sequence: TGTGCCAGCAGCTTAGAGCTGGGGGCGAACAATGAGCAGTTCTTC. Filled out from reference TRBV11-2 and TRBJ2-1, the complete variable domain reads EAGVAQSPRYKIIEKRQSVAFWCNPISGHATLYWYQQILGQGPKLLIQFQNNGVVDDSQLPKDRFSAERLKGVDSTLKIQPAKLEDSAVYLCASSLELGANNEQFFGPGTRLTVL.

The chain employs TRBV2 and TRBJ1-2, with D hard to call. The CDR3 consists of 14 residues. The V gene's germline CDR1 is SNHLY and CDR2 FYNNEI. Trimming cost V 7 bases and J 0 bases, with 12 bases left between them. This CDR3 reads CASTPLEANYGYTF. CDR3 nucleotide sequence: TGTGCCAGCACCCCTTTAGAGGCTAACTATGGCTACACCTTC.